The clone carrying this T cell receptor (beta chain) was seen just once. This entry is derived from a study of T cell responses to AZD1222 COVID-19 vaccine. Trimming cost V 6 bases and J 0 bases; bases outside gene matches: 6. The CDR3 has 15 residues. Germline lookup yields CDR1 LGHNA and CDR2 YNFKEQ. The table came from immunoSEQ multiplex PCR; TCRdb's copy has only in-frame clones and leaves some out. This sample carries approximately 180,000 clones, around 88% of them seen once, and the ten largest clones take more than 7%. The clonotype was recovered from an adult in good health. This specimen was peripheral blood, taken on day 0 of AZD1222 vaccination. This chain uses TRBV4-2 with TRBJ2-7, with 9 bases lining up with TRBD2. DNA of the CDR3: TGTGCCAGCAGTCAGCGGGGGGATACCTCCTACGAGCAGTACTTC. This sequence encodes CASSQRGDTSYEQYF.